Listed below are T cell receptor beta chains from one sample, sequenced in a study of T cells after posttransplantation cyclophosphamide. TCRdb's copy holds only in-frame clones and misses some; the assay was immunoSEQ multiplex PCR. The table lists about 14,000 clones, 76% of them singletons, with about 1.3% in the top ten. The sequencing sample was made of memory CD4+ T cells sorted from PBMCs. These receptors came from a man between 45 and 60 years old. Each CDR3 is given with its conserved first and last residue. Each record gives: V gene, clone size, J gene, CDR3 protein. Part of the rows lack a size; the others show once, few, many or a class for expanded clones.

v_gene: TRBV4-3
abundance: NA
j_gene: TRBJ1-2
CDR3aa: CASSLDLGREIGYTF

v_gene: TRBV7-3
abundance: NA
j_gene: TRBJ2-3
CDR3aa: CASRNKAGSTDTQYF

v_gene: TRBV4-1
abundance: NA
j_gene: TRBJ1-4
CDR3aa: CASSLSVWGVGEKLFF

v_gene: TRBV9
abundance: NA
j_gene: TRBJ2-5
CDR3aa: CASSVGGREGETQYF

v_gene: TRBV2
abundance: NA
j_gene: NA
CDR3aa: CASRKTRDSGEQYF

v_gene: TRBV7-8
abundance: NA
j_gene: TRBJ2-7
CDR3aa: CASSLARRGPGPYEQYF

v_gene: TRBV7-3
abundance: once
j_gene: TRBJ2-6
CDR3aa: CASSFSPGVSGANVLTF

v_gene: TRBV7-9
abundance: NA
j_gene: TRBJ1-1
CDR3aa: CASSLDVRVTAFF

v_gene: TRBV5-1
abundance: NA
j_gene: TRBJ2-1
CDR3aa: CASTGVGLVANEQFF

v_gene: TRBV6-6
abundance: NA
j_gene: TRBJ1-5
CDR3aa: CASSPGHYSNQPQHF

v_gene: TRBV5-1
abundance: NA
j_gene: TRBJ2-7
CDR3aa: CASSSRHKTGVDEQYF

v_gene: TRBV11-3
abundance: NA
j_gene: TRBJ1-5
CDR3aa: CASSLEVQGHQPQHF

v_gene: TRBV6-5
abundance: few
j_gene: TRBJ1-1
CDR3aa: CASSYHRSLNTEAFF

v_gene: TRBV29-1
abundance: NA
j_gene: TRBJ2-7
CDR3aa: CSVEGSSVQYF

v_gene: TRBV2
abundance: NA
j_gene: TRBJ1-5
CDR3aa: CASSGVGRGNQPQHF

v_gene: TRBV9
abundance: NA
j_gene: TRBJ2-3
CDR3aa: CASSVDFGAAGTQYF

v_gene: TRBV30
abundance: once
j_gene: TRBJ1-1
CDR3aa: CAWSVAPRPNTEAFF

v_gene: TRBV5-4
abundance: NA
j_gene: TRBJ1-1
CDR3aa: CAPGDGMNTEAFF

v_gene: TRBV7-2
abundance: NA
j_gene: TRBJ2-1
CDR3aa: CASSRGTSGYNEQFF

v_gene: TRBV14
abundance: NA
j_gene: TRBJ1-5
CDR3aa: CASSPPVYSNQPQHF

v_gene: TRBV29-1
abundance: NA
j_gene: TRBJ2-7
CDR3aa: CSVTGQGVTYEQYF

v_gene: TRBV6-1
abundance: NA
j_gene: TRBJ1-5
CDR3aa: CASSEQGGNQPQHF

v_gene: TRBV6-5
abundance: NA
j_gene: TRBJ1-5
CDR3aa: CASSRTGNSNQPQHF

v_gene: TRBV19
abundance: NA
j_gene: TRBJ2-6
CDR3aa: CASSVTGANVLTF

v_gene: TRBV5-4
abundance: NA
j_gene: TRBJ1-1
CDR3aa: CASSLRQRSRQAFF

v_gene: TRBV14
abundance: NA
j_gene: TRBJ2-1
CDR3aa: CASQNLAGGYNEQFF

v_gene: TRBV7-8
abundance: NA
j_gene: TRBJ2-7
CDR3aa: CASSLPRRTSGSSYEQYF

v_gene: TRBV14
abundance: NA
j_gene: TRBJ2-2
CDR3aa: CASSQVVTGELFF

v_gene: TRBV15
abundance: once
j_gene: TRBJ2-1
CDR3aa: CATSSGTSNEQFF